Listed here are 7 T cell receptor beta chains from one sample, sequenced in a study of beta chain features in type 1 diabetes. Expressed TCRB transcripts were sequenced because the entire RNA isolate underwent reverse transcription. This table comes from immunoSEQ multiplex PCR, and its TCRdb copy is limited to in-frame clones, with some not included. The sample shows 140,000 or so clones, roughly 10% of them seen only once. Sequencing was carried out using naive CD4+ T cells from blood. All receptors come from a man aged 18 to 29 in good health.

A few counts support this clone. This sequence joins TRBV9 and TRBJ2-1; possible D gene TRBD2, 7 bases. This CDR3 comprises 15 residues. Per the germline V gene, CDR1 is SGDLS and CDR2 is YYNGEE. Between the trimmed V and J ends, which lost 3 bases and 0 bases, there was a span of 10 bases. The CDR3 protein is CASSEGGSSYNEQFF. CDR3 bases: TGTGCCAGCAGCGAGGGGGGGAGCTCCTACAATGAGCAGTTCTTC.

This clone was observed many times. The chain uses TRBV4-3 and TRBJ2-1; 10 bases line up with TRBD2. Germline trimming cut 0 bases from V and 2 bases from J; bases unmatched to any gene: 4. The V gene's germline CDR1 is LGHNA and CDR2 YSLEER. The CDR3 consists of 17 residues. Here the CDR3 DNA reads TGCGCCAGCAGCCAAGATCTCAGCGGGGGGGCCTACAATGAGCAGTTCTTC. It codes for CASSQDLSGGAYNEQFF.

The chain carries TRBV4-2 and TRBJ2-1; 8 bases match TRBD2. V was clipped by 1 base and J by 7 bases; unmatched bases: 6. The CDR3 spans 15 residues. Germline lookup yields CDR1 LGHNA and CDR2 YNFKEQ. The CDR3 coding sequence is TGTGCCAGCAGCCAAGCGGGGGGGCCAGGGAATGAGCAGTTCTTC. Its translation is CASSQAGGPGNEQFF.

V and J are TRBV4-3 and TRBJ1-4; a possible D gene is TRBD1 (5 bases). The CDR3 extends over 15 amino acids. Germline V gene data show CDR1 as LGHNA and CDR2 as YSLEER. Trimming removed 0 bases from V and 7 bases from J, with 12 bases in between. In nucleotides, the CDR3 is TGCGCCAGCAGCCAAGAGTCAGGGCGGTTTGAAAAACTGTTTTTT. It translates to CASSQESGRFEKLFF.

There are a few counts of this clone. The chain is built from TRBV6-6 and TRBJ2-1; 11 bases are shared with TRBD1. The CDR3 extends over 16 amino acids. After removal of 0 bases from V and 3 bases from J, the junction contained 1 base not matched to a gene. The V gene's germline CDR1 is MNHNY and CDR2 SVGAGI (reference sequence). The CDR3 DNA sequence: TGTGCCAGCAGTTACTCCGGGACAGGGGGCTACAATGAGCAGTTCTTC. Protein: CASSYSGTGGYNEQFF.

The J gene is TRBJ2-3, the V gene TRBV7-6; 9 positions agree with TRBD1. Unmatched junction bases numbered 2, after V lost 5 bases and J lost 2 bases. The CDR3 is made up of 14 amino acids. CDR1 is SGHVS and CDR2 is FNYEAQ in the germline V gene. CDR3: CASSGDRDTDTQYF. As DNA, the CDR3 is TGTGCCAGCAGCGGGGACAGGGACACAGATACGCAGTATTTT.

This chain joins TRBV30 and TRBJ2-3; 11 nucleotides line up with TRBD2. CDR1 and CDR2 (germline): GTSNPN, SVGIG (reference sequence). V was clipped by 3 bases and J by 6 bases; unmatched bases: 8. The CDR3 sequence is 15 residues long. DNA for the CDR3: TGTGCCTGGAGGCTTAGCGGGGGGGCCAGTGATACGCAGTATTTT. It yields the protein CAWRLSGGASDTQYF.